This entry is about one T cell receptor (beta chain). The antigen is unknown. PCR primers comprised 60 Vbeta and 13 Jbeta primers. The protocol was immunoSEQ multiplex PCR, while the TCRdb copy is restricted to in-frame clones and leaves out a portion. The sample consists of about 130,000 clones, about 81% of them appearing once. This sample was included in a study of cytomegalovirus exposure and HLA in healthy donors. Findings and limits, study-wide: Later on, an analysis showed TCR association rates differing by HLA locus, with DRB1 the most and HLA-C the fewest. As a later analysis revealed, most CMV-associated TCR beta chains appeared HLA-restricted. Per a prior analysis, the majority of TCR beta V segments were productive roughly 87% or roughly 30% of the time. There were some V segments, including TRBV6-2 and TRBV6-3, excluded as indistinguishable.

The CDR3 has 16 residues. Germline loops: CDR1 SGHTA, CDR2 FQGNSA. With 2 bases clipped from V and 1 base from J, the junction kept 3 bases outside the gene matches. The chain joins TRBV7-2 to TRBJ2-3; 10 positions match TRBD2. The clonotype comes from a woman between 40 and 55 years old in good health and CMV-seropositive. Source material: PBMCs. The CDR3 protein is CASSLRLAGGTDTQYF. In DNA, the CDR3 is TGTGCCAGCAGCTTACGCCTAGCGGGAGGCACAGATACGCAGTATTTT.